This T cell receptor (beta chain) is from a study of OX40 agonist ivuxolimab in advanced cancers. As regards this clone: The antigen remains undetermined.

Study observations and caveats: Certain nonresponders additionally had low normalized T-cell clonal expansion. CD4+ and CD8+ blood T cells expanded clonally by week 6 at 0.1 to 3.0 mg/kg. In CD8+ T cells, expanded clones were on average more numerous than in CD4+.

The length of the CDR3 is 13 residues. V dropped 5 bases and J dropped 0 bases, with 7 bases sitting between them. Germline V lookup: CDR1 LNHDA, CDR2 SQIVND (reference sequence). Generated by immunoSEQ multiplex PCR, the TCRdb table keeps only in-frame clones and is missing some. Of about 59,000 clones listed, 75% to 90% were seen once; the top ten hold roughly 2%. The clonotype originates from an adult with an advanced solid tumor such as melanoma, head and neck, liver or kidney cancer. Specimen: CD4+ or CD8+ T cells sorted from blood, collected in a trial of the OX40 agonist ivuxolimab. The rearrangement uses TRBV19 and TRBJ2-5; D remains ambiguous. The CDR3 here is CASSGRNQETQYF. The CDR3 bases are TGTGCCAGTAGTGGCAGGAACCAAGAGACCCAGTACTTC.